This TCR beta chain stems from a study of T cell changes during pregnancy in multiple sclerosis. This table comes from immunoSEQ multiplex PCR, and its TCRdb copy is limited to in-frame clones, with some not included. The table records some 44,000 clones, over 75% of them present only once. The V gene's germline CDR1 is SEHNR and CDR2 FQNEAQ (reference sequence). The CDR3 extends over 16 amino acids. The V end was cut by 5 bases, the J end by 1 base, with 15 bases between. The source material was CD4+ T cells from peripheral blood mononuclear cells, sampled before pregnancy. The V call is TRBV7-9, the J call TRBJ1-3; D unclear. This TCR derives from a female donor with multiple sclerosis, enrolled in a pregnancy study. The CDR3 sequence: CASSQIPRGSGNTIYF. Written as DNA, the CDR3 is TGTGCCAGCAGCCAAATACCTCGGGGATCTGGAAACACCATATATTTT.